This TCR beta chain was captured by sequencing in a study of tumor and adjacent non-tumor tissue in lung cancer. Overall study context: Stage I to III disease affected some 11 men and 5 women aged 31 to 76.

Of note for this clonotype: At one end the junction does not follow the germline gene, possibly because of a read error.

Per germline, CDR1 MGHRA and CDR2 YSYEKL. The CDR3 length is 14 residues. TCRbeta libraries were built with three rounds of nested PCR, modified from ARM-PCR. From the multiplex PCR reads, TCRdb called clonotypes with MiXCR, one entry per CDR3 protein. The sample holds roughly 48,000 distinct CDR3 sequences, under 75% seen once. RNA was extracted from bulk tissue without any cell sorting. The normal lung tissue was taken more than 3 cm from the tumor edge. The chain is built from TRBV4-1 and TRBJ2-7; D gene unclear. The clonotype was recovered from a woman in her 70s with non-small cell lung cancer. The sequenced material came from distant non-tumor lung tissue. The CDR3 reads CDSSPRNDSYEQYF. The CDR3 DNA follows: TGCGACAGCAGCCCACGGAACGACTCCTACGAGCAGTACTTC.